The sequence of this TCR beta chain was determined in a study of OX40 agonist ivuxolimab in advanced cancers. Study-wide results and limits: On average, a greater number of expanded clones characterised CD8+ T cells relative to CD4+.

Trimming removed 4 bases from V and 5 bases from J, with 16 bases in between. Germline V CDR1 and CDR2: PRHDT, FYEKMQ (reference sequence). This CDR3 contains 15 residues. Libraries were prepared by immunoSEQ multiplex PCR; TCRdb keeps only in-frame clonotypes and omits some of them. Of 40,000 to 55,000 clones listed, about nine tenths are singletons. In the case of this clone: What it binds is unknown.

This sequence was found in an adult with an advanced solid tumor such as melanoma, head and neck, liver or kidney cancer. Source: CD4+ or CD8+ T cells sorted from blood, taken in a trial of the OX40 agonist ivuxolimab. The chain has TRBV13 and TRBJ2-3; maybe TRBD1 (6 bases). CDR3 loop: CASSSGGQSQDTQYF. The CDR3 nucleotides are TGTGCCAGCAGCTCCGGAGGACAGTCCCAAGATACGCAGTATTTT.